This TCR beta chain was documented in a study of blood T cell repertoires in COVID-19. Looking at the study overall: Sites in the United States, Italy and Spain provided acute and convalescent COVID-19 samples. Nucleic acid was either cDNA or gDNA, and it came from T cells, B-cell-depleted T cells, or PBMCs.

The authors' processing: Reference gene primer amplification gave nucleated cell count estimates. Generated by immunoSEQ multiplex PCR, the TCRdb table keeps only in-frame clones and is missing some. That table furnishes V, J and clone size, whereas the DNA furnished D and trimming. Here the sample spans 280,000 or so clones, around 90% being singletons. Enrolled through a virtual design, the participants were between roughly 18 and 100 years of age and came from around 25 US areas. CDR1 is SGDLS, CDR2 YYNGEE, per germline. Trimming pared 4 bases from V and 4 bases from J, leaving 17 bases between. The CDR3 covers 15 residues.

The specimen was PBMCs or T cells enriched from blood (not recorded which). The receptor comes from a young woman with acute COVID-19. V and J are TRBV9 and TRBJ1-2; tentative D call: TRBD1 (6 bases). For the CDR3, the DNA is TGTGCCAGCAGCCCCCGGGGGGCGGCGGGCTATGGCTACACCTTC. Its protein product is CASSPRGAAGYGYTF.